This TCR beta chain stems from a study of CD8 T cells in ankylosing spondylitis. Germline lookup yields CDR1 SQVTM and CDR2 ANQGSEA. This CDR3 comprises 11 residues. V gave up 4 bases and J gave up 4 bases, with 5 bases separating them. General observations from the study: Reported data indicate significant enrichment of disease-linked clones within matched ankylosing spondylitis synovial fluid. One TCR beta motif, made up of roughly eight highly homologous variants, appeared characteristic of ankylosing spondylitis blood.

TCRdb re-analysed the 5' RACE reads in MiXCR, keeping a single row per CDR3 protein. The table records 250,000 or so distinct CDR3 sequences, over 15% of them present only once. Notes on this clonotype: The target antigen is unknown.

The sequenced sample consisted of blood, either unsorted or a sorted T cell fraction (not recorded which). The chain is built from TRBV29-1 and TRBJ2-1; D is undetermined. This receptor was identified in a male donor with ankylosing spondylitis or in good health (not recorded which). The CDR3 loop is CSVGEYNEQFF. Here the CDR3 DNA reads TGCAGCGTTGGGGAATACAATGAGCAGTTCTTC.